Listed below are T cell receptor beta chains from one sample, sequenced in a study of T cell responses to AZD1222 COVID-19 vaccine. Generated by immunoSEQ multiplex PCR, the TCRdb table keeps only in-frame clones and is missing some. The sample includes about 130,000 clones, about 90% of them seen just once. The starting material was peripheral blood, obtained on day 0 of AZD1222 vaccination. These receptors were taken from an adult in good health. The CDR3 runs from the conserved cysteine through the conserved F or W. The D gene is left open where the match is weak. Some rows have no size entry. The others give once, few or many, or a class for an expanded clone.

cdr3_length j_call d_call v_call clone_size cdr3_aa cdr3_nt
14 TRBJ2-3 NA TRBV12-5 NA CASAPTLNTDTQYF TGTGCTAGTGCCCCTACCCTTAACACAGATACGCAGTATTTT
13 TRBJ2-1 NA TRBV3-1/TRBV3-2 NA CASSQDGIGEQFF TGTGCCAGCAGCCAAGATGGGATCGGGGAGCAGTTCTTC
14 TRBJ2-3 TRBD2 TRBV6-4 few CASSGSGSADTQYF TGTGCCAGCAGTGGGAGCGGGAGTGCAGATACGCAGTATTTT
14 TRBJ2-7 NA TRBV5-1 NA CASSPGLGFYEQYF TGCGCCAGCAGCCCCGGGCTGGGTTTTTACGAGCAGTACTTC
14 TRBJ1-6 NA TRBV6-5 NA CASSFPPGNSPLHF TGTGCCAGCAGTTTTCCACCGGGGAATTCACCCCTCCACTTT
11 TRBJ2-7 NA TRBV6-2/TRBV6-3 NA CASSTPGEQYF TGTGCCAGCAGCACCCCGGGGGAGCAGTACTTC
16 TRBJ1-3 NA TRBV5-1 NA CASSLAALAPGNTIYF TGCGCCAGCAGCTTGGCGGCCCTGGCCCCTGGAAACACCATATATTTT
16 TRBJ2-1 TRBD2 TRBV5-1 NA CASSQAGGSSYNEQFF TGCGCCAGCAGCCAAGCGGGAGGGAGCTCCTACAATGAGCAGTTCTTC
17 TRBJ1-6 NA TRBV6-8 NA CASSYWGREPFNSPLHF TGTGCCAGCAGTTACTGGGGACGGGAGCCCTTTAATTCACCCCTCCACTTT
12 TRBJ1-1 NA TRBV6-5 NA CASSSFGQEAFF TGTGCCAGCAGTTCCTTCGGACAGGAAGCTTTCTTT
15 TRBJ1-5 NA TRBV11-2 NA CASSFNPNGGQPQHF TGTGCCAGCAGCTTCAATCCTAACGGGGGGCAGCCCCAGCATTTT
18 TRBJ2-1 NA TRBV3-1/TRBV3-2 NA CASSPPGRILQAYNEQFF TGTGCCAGCAGCCCCCCCGGCAGAATACTTCAGGCTTACAATGAGCAGTTCTTC
18 TRBJ1-6 NA TRBV12-5 NA CASGLVQSSFSNNSPLHF TGTGCTAGTGGTTTGGTACAGAGTTCTTTTAGCAATAATTCACCCCTCCACTTT
15 TRBJ1-3 NA TRBV6-2/TRBV6-3 NA CASSYSIFSGNTIYF TGTGCCAGCAGTTACTCTATCTTCTCTGGAAACACCATATATTTT
14 TRBJ1-1 NA TRBV6-2/TRBV6-3 NA CASSPAGGNTEAFF TGTGCCAGCAGCCCGGCAGGAGGTAACACTGAAGCTTTCTTT
19 TRBJ1-2 NA TRBV10-2 NA CASSGSDPAGPDSWHGYTF TGCGCCAGCAGTGGGTCAGACCCCGCAGGGCCTGACAGCTGGCATGGCTACACCTTC
14 TRBJ1-1 TRBD1 TRBV6-5 NA CAVQGAPMNTEAFF TGTGCCGTGCAGGGGGCGCCCATGAACACTGAAGCTTTCTTT
17 TRBJ1-1 TRBD1 TRBV5-1 NA CASSLRPGTGTNTEAFF TGCGCCAGCAGCCTCCGTCCCGGGACAGGGACGAACACTGAAGCTTTCTTT
14 TRBJ1-2 NA TRBV6-2/TRBV6-3 NA CASSSWTVNYGYTF TGTGCCAGCAGTTCTTGGACAGTCAACTATGGCTACACCTTC
14 TRBJ1-3 NA TRBV9 NA CASSPPPGGNTIYF TGTGCCAGCAGCCCGCCCCCGGGGGGAAACACCATATATTTT
16 TRBJ2-1 NA TRBV5-8 NA CASTADITSTNNEQFF TGTGCCAGTACAGCAGATATAACTAGCACTAACAATGAGCAGTTCTTC